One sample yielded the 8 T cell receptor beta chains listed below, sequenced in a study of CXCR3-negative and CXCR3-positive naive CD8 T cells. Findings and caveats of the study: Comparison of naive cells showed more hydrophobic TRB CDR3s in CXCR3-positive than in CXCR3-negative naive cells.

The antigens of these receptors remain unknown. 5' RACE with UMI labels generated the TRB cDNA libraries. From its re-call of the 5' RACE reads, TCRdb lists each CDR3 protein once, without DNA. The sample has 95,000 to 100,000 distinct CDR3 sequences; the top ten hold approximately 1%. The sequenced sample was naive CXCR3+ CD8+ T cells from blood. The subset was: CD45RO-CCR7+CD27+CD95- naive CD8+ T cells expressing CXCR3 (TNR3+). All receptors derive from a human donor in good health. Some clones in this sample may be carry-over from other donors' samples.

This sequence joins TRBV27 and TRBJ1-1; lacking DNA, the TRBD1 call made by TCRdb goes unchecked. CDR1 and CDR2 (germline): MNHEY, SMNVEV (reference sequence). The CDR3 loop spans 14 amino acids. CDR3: CASSLYPGADEAFF.

The chain's CDR3 is CASSQESPSKYAEQYF. This rearrangement joins TRBV4-1 to TRBJ2-7; TCRdb lists TRBD1, though no DNA is available to test this call. The CDR3 covers 16 residues. Germline assignment: CDR1 MGHRA and CDR2 YSYEKL.

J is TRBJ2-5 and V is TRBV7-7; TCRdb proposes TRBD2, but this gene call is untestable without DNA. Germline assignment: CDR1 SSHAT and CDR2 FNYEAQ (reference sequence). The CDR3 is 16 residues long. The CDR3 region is CASSLVAGAAEETQYF. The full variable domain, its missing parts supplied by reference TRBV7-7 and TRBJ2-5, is GAGVSQSPRYKVTKRGQDVTLRCDPISSHATLYWYQQALGQGPEFLTYFNYEAQPDKSGLPSDRFSAERPEGSISTLTIQRTEQRDSAMYRCASSLVAGAAEETQYFGPGTRLLVL.

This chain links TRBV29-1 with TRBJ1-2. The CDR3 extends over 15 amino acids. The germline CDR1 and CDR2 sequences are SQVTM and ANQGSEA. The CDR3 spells CSVDSETAVYYGDTF.

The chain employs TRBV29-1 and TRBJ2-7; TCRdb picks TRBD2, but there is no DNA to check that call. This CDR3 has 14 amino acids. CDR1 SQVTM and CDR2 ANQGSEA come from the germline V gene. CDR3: CSGLGGGSSYEQYF.

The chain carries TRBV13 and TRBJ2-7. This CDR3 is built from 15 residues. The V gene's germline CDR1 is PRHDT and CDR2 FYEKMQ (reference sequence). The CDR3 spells CASSLEMESGYEQYF.

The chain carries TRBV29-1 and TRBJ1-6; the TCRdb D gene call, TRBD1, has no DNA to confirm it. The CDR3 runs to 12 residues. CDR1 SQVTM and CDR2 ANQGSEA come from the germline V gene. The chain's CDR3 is CSAVDGGSQTFF.

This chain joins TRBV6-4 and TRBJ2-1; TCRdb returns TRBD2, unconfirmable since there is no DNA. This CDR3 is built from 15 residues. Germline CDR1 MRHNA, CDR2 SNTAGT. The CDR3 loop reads CASSDSAGSYNEQFF.